These 8 T cell receptor beta chains share one sample of origin, sequenced in a study of tumor-infiltrating lymphocytes in primary liver carcinoma. A constant-region primer served to make TCR beta cDNA from 500 to 550 ng total RNA. Sequencing libraries for TCR beta derived from three nested multiplex PCR rounds that used slightly modified ARM-PCR. PCR rounds one and two used TRBV1-TRBV30 forward primers with a C-beta reverse primer for about 11 cycles each. One entry per CDR3 protein, called by TCRdb with MiXCR from the multiplex PCR reads. The data show about 300,000 distinct CDR3 sequences, approximately 65% seen once. It was unsorted whole blood that yielded blood RNA, and germline DNA was also extracted. What was sequenced was peripheral blood. The receptors were sampled from a man aged 35 to 55 with primary liver carcinoma and hepatitis B virus infection.

Regarding this clonotype: A read error is likely, as this CDR3 ends without the conserved phenylalanine or tryptophan. The DNA is omitted, as the CDR3 cannot be located on it reliably, and the CDR3 follows TCRdb's listing. The chain combines TRBV11-1 with TRBJ2-1; the table's D call, TRBD1, was not checked against the DNA. The CDR3 spans 14 residues, counting both ends. The germline V gene has CDR1 SGHAT and CDR2 FQDESV (reference sequence). CDR3: CASSGKWGVDEHFL.

Details on this clonotype: One end of the junction does not line up with germline, which may come from a read error. The genes are TRBV11-1 and TRBJ2-1; D is perhaps TRBD1 (6 bases). The length of the CDR3 is 16 residues. The germline V gene encodes CDR1 SGHAT and CDR2 FQDESV (reference sequence). CDR3 nucleotides: TGTGTCAGCAGCTTGGTCGGCAGGGCAGGGGACAATGAGCAGTTCTTC. It is translated as CVSSLVGRAGDNEQFF.

About this clonotype: A much larger clone sits a single nucleotide away, making a read error possible. V is TRBV4-1 and J is TRBJ2-2; D is possibly TRBD2 (5 bases). Germline V gene lookup returns CDR1 MGHRA and CDR2 YSYEKL. The CDR3 runs to 14 residues. The CDR3 region has the DNA TGCGCCAGCAGCCAAGAAGGTTGGACCGGGGATCTGTTTTTT. It encodes CASSQEGWTGDLFF.

Concerning this clonotype: This may be a read error, as it is one base from a much larger clone. The rearrangement uses TRBV6-5 and TRBJ1-6; D not certain. The CDR3 runs to 14 residues. V gave up 6 bases and J gave up 15 bases, with 21 bases separating them. Germline V gene sequence: CDR1 MNHEY, CDR2 SVGAGI. The CDR3 reads CASRYRTPERGLHF. In DNA form, the CDR3 reads TGTGCCAGCAGATATCGGACTCCTGAGCGGGGCCTCCACTTT.

This clonotype was recorded once. This sequence may be a read error, since a much larger clone differs from it by one base. The chain joins TRBV6-5 to TRBJ2-4; 7 positions match TRBD1. CDR1 and CDR2 (germline): MNHEY, SVGAGI. This CDR3 is 14 amino acids long. The CDR3 reads CTSSYGTEKNIQYF. The CDR3 DNA reads TGTACCAGCAGTTACGGGACAGAGAAAAACATTCAGTACTTC.

Turning to this clonotype: A much larger clone lies a single base off, so this may be a read error. The genes are TRBV6-6 and TRBJ1-5; D unresolved. The CDR3 length is 14 residues. Germline V gives CDR1 MNHNY, CDR2 SVGAGI (reference sequence). The CDR3 DNA reads as TGTGCCAGCAGTTACTCCGGGGTGGTTCAGCCCCGGCATTTT. It codes for CASSYSGVVQPRHF.

In the case of this clonotype: Germline is not matched at one junction end, which may reflect a read error. This rearrangement joins TRBV7-9 to TRBJ2-3; tentatively, D is TRBD2 (5 bases). The germline V gene encodes CDR1 SEHNR and CDR2 FQNEAQ (reference sequence). The CDR3 is 12 amino acids. The CDR3 protein is CASNLGAETQYF. CDR3 in DNA: TGTGCCAGCAACTTAGGAGCGGAGACGCAGTATTTT.

The rearrangement links TRBV28 to TRBJ2-2; TRBD2 aligns across 7 bases. J was trimmed by 5 bases and V by 3 bases; bases with no gene match: 3. Germline loops: CDR1 MDHEN, CDR2 SYDVKM. This CDR3 contains 14 residues. This chain's CDR3 is CASSLGGETGELFF. The DNA of the CDR3 is TGTGCCAGCAGTTTGGGAGGGGAGACCGGGGAGCTGTTTTTT.